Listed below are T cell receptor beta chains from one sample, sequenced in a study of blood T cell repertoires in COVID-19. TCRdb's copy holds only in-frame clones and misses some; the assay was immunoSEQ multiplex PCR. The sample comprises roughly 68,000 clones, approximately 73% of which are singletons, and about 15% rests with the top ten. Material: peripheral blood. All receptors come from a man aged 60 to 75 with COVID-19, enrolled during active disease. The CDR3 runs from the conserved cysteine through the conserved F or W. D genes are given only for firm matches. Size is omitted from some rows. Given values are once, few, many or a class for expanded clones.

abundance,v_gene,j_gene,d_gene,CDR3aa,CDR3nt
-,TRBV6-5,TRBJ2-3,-,CARRDYNDTDTQYF,TGTGCCAGGAGAGACTATAATGACACAGATACGCAGTATTTT
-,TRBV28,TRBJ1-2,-,CASSSGSYGYTF,TGTGCCAGCAGTTCGGGGTCCTATGGCTACACCTTC
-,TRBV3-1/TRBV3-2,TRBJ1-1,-,CASSQGIRGNTEAFF,TGTGCCAGCAGCCAAGGAATTAGGGGGAACACTGAAGCTTTCTTT
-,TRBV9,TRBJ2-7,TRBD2,CASSASGTRDEQYF,TGTGCCAGCAGCGCGTCCGGGACTAGAGACGAGCAGTACTTC
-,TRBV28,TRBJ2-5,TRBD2,CASSFSGGASLNF,TGTGCCAGCAGTTTTAGCGGGGGGGCCTCCCTGAACTTC
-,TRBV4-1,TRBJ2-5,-,CASSQDRTQETQYF,TGCGCCAGCAGCCAAGACAGAACCCAAGAGACCCAGTACTTC
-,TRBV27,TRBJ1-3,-,CASSSRGGSSGNTIYF,TGTGCCAGCAGTTCAAGAGGAGGGTCCTCTGGAAACACCATATATTTT
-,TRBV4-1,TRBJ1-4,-,CASSQGWQGNEKLFF,TGCGCCAGCAGCCAAGGATGGCAGGGTAACGAAAAACTGTTTTTT
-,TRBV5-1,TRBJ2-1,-,CASSLGGSTYNEQFF,TGCGCCAGCAGCTTAGGAGGGAGCACCTACAATGAGCAGTTCTTC
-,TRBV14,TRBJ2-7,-,CASSIRVGEQYF,TGTGCCAGCAGCATCAGGGTCGGCGAGCAGTACTTC
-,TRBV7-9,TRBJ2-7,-,CASSLSQGIEQYF,TGTGCCAGCAGTTTGTCGCAGGGGATCGAGCAGTACTTC
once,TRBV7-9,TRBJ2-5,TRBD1,CASSWDRGKETQYF,TGTGCCAGCAGCTGGGACAGGGGAAAAGAGACCCAGTACTTC
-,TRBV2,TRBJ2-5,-,CASRSGTQETQYF,TGTGCCAGCAGGTCGGGGACACAAGAGACCCAGTACTTC
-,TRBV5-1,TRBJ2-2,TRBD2,CASSSGTSGRGGTGELFF,TGCGCCAGCAGCTCAGGGACTAGCGGGAGGGGAGGCACCGGGGAGCTGTTTTTT
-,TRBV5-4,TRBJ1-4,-,CASSLTGRGAEKLFF,TGTGCCAGCAGCTTAACAGGGAGGGGGGCTGAAAAACTGTTTTTT
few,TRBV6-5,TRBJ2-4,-,CASGSGGAKNIQYF,TGTGCCAGCGGGTCTGGAGGGGCCAAAAACATTCAGTACTTC
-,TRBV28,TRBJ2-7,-,CASSSPGGRYEQYF,TGTGCCAGCAGTTCACCCGGGGGGCGCTACGAGCAGTACTTC
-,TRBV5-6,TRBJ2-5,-,CASSLTGRAETQYF,TGTGCCAGCAGCTTGACAGGGCGTGCTGAGACCCAGTACTTC
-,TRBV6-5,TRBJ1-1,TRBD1,CASSHPTGGYTEAFF,TGTGCCAGCAGTCACCCGACAGGGGGTTACACTGAAGCTTTCTTT
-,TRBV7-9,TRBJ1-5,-,CASSFGGSQPQHF,TGTGCCAGCAGCTTCGGAGGGAGTCAGCCCCAGCATTTT
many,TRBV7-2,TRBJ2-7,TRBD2,CASSLSLAAYEQYF,TGTGCCAGCAGCCTCTCACTAGCGGCCTACGAGCAGTACTTC
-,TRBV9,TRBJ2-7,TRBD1,CASSVSPETGSFYEQYF,TGTGCCAGCAGCGTTTCTCCAGAGACAGGGAGTTTCTACGAGCAGTACTTC
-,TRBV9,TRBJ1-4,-,CASSVAEGRNEKLFF,TGTGCCAGCAGCGTAGCGGAAGGGAGGAATGAAAAACTGTTTTTT
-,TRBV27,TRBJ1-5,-,CASAPWGRRSQPQHF,TGTGCCAGCGCCCCGTGGGGGAGGAGAAGTCAGCCCCAGCATTTT
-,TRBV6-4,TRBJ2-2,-,CASSTNADGELFF,TGTGCCAGCTCTACCAACGCGGACGGGGAGCTGTTTTTT
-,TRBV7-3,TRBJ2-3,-,CASSSLTTADTQYF,TGTGCCAGCAGTTCTTTAACCACTGCAGATACGCAGTATTTT
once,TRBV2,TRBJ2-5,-,CATSPNRAQGETQYF,TGTGCCACCAGCCCTAACCGGGCCCAGGGGGAGACCCAGTACTTC
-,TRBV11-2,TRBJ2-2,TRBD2,CASSPLGGGTGELFF,TGTGCCAGCAGTCCACTGGGCGGGGGGACCGGGGAGCTGTTTTTT
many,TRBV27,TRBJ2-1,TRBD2,CASSLSPIAGGNEQFF,TGTGCCAGCAGTTTATCCCCAATAGCGGGGGGAAATGAGCAGTTCTTC
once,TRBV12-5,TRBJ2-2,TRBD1,CASAWTGGAGGELFF,TGTGCTAGTGCCTGGACAGGGGGCGCCGGCGGGGAGCTGTTTTTT
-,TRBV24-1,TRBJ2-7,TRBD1,CATSSGQDPYEQYF,TGTGCCACCAGCTCCGGACAGGACCCCTACGAGCAGTACTTC
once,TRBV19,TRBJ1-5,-,CASSIPRRIYSNQPQHF,TGTGCCAGTAGTATCCCCCGCAGGATCTATAGCAATCAGCCCCAGCATTTT
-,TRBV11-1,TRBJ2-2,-,CASSLVAGTTGELFF,TGTGCCAGCAGCTTAGTGGCGGGTACAACCGGGGAGCTGTTTTTT
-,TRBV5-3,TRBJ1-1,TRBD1,CAPTGTVATEAFF,TGTGCCCCCACCGGGACAGTTGCCACTGAAGCTTTCTTT
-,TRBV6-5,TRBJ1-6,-,CASSYSYNSPLHF,TGTGCCAGCAGTTATAGTTATAATTCACCCCTCCACTTT
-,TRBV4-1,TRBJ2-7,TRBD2,CASSQPGTSGSLAYEQYF,TGCGCCAGCAGCCAACCCGGGACTAGCGGGAGCCTAGCCTACGAGCAGTACTTC
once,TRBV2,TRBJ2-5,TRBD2,CASSKEGLIQETQYF,TGTGCCAGCAGTAAAGAGGGACTAATCCAAGAGACCCAGTACTTC
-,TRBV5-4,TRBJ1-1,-,CASSLETGEAFF,TGTGCCAGCAGCTTGGAGACGGGTGAAGCTTTCTTT
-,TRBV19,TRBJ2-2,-,CASSMMSGPGELFF,TGTGCCAGTAGTATGATGAGCGGGCCCGGGGAGCTGTTTTTT
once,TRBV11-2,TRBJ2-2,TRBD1,CASSFRGFAGELFF,TGTGCCAGCAGCTTCAGGGGGTTCGCCGGGGAGCTGTTTTTT
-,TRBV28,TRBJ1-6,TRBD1,CASSLPNDRVESPLHF,TGTGCCAGCAGTTTACCCAACGACAGGGTGGAATCACCCCTCCACTTT
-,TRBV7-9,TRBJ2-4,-,CASSPPYREAKNIQYF,TGTGCCAGCAGCCCACCCTACCGGGAGGCCAAAAACATTCAGTACTTC
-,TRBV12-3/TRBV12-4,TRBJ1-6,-,CASSFGRNSPLHF,TGTGCCAGCAGTTTTGGGCGAAATTCACCCCTCCACTTT